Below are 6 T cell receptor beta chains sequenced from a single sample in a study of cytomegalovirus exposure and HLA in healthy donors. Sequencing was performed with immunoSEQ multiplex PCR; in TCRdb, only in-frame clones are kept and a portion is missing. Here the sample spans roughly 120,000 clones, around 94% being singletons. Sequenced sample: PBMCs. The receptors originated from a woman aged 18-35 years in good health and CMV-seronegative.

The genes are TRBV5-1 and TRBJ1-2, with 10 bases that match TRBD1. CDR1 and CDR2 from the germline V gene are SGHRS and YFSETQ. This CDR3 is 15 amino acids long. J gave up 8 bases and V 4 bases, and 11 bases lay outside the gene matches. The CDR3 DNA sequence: TGCGCCAGCAGCGCACGACAGGGGGCGCAGTCAGGCTACACCTTC. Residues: CASSARQGAQSGYTF.

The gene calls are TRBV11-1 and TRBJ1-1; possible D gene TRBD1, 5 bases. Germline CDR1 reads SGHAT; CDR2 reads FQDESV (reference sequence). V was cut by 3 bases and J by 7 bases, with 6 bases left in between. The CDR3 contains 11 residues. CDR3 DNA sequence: TGTGCCAGCAGCTTTGACAGTGAAGCTTTCTTT. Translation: CASSFDSEAFF.

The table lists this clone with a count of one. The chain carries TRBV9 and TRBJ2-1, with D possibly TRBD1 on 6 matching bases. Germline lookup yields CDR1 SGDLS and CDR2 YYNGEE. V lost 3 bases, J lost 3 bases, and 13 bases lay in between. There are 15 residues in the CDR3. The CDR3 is CASSENLQGYNEQFF. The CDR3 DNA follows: TGTGCCAGCAGCGAAAACTTACAGGGCTACAATGAGCAGTTCTTC.

The CDR3 DNA follows: TGCGCCAGCAGCCAAGTCCTTACCGGGACAGATCACTACGAGCAGTACTTC. Encoded protein: CASSQVLTGTDHYEQYF. The rearrangement links TRBV4-1 to TRBJ2-7; TRBD1 matches at 7 bases. The germline V gene encodes CDR1 MGHRA and CDR2 YSYEKL. This CDR3 has 17 residues. J lost 3 bases, V lost 1 base, and 12 bases had no gene match.

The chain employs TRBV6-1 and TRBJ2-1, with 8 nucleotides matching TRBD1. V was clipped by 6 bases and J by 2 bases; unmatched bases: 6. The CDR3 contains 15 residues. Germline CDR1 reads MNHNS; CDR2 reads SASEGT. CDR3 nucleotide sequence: TGTGCCAGCAGCCCGACAGGGGACCCCTACAATGAGCAGTTCTTC. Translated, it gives CASSPTGDPYNEQFF.

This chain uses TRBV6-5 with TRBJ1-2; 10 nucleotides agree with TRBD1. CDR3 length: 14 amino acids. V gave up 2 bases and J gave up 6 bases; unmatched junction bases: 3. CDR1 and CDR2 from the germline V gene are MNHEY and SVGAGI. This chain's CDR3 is CASSYTGTGDGYTF. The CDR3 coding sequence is TGTGCCAGCAGTTACACGGGGACAGGGGATGGCTACACCTTC.